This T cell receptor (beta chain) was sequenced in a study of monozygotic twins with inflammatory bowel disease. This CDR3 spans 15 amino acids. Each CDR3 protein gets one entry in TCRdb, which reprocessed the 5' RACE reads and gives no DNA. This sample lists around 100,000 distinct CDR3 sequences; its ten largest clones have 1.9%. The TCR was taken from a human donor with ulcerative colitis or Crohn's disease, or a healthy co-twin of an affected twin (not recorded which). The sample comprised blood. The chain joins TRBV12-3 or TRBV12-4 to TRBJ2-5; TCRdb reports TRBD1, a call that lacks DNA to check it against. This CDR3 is CASSLRQTEGETQYF.